The clone carrying this T cell receptor (beta chain) has more than one count but fewer than ten. Its target is not known. CDR3 size: 15 residues. CDR1 and CDR2 (germline): MNHEY, SVGEGT. Trimming cost V 6 bases and J 3 bases; bases outside gene matches: 7. The sample comes from a study of blood T cells in healthy people across ages. Turning to the study itself: In model experiments, template switching was able to capture about one barcoded beta molecule for every two T cells that were present.

With a J-beta primer mix and a sample-barcoded 5' primer, a second PCR ran roughly 7 to 11 cycles. Per sample, CDR3-containing paired-end reads numbered at least 2.5 million. In TCRdb, the 5' RACE reads were re-called with MiXCR into one record per CDR3 protein. The sample holds about 730,000 distinct CDR3 sequences; 43% are singletons and the top ten take under 25%. Points from the study as a whole: A roughly linear age-dependent decrease characterized TCR beta diversity per million T cells.

The clonotype was recovered from an older woman in good health. The sample comprised blood. The V gene is TRBV6-2 or TRBV6-3, the J gene TRBJ2-7, with 11 bases fitting TRBD2. Here the CDR3 DNA reads TGTGCCAGCAGCGCCACTAGCGGGAGAAACTACGAGCAGTACTTC. This encodes CASSATSGRNYEQYF.